This TCR beta chain was identified in a study of regulatory T cells in long-lasting Graves disease. Study-level findings and limits: TRBV28 was favored in persistent disease, as were TRBJ1-2 and TRBJ2-5.

Arm-PCR of CDR3 regions with iRepertoire HTBI primers generated TCR beta libraries. Each CDR3 protein gets one entry after TCRdb re-called the multiplex PCR reads with MiXCR. Of about 470,000 distinct CDR3 sequences listed, about 16% are singletons. Indicated time point: newly diagnosed GD, antithyroid drugs for less than 3 months. Isolated PBMC RNA provided the starting material for the TCR library. This clonotype was seen many times. Its specificity is unknown. V lost 6 bases and J lost 2; bases outside the gene matches: 8. This CDR3 is built from 16 residues. Germline values: CDR1 MNHEY, CDR2 SMNVEV (reference sequence). This same sample was also taken into another study, of T cells in Graves' hyperthyroidism and ophthalmopathy. This second study says: HTBI primers were employed in a first-round RT-PCR of the TCR CDR3.

The rearrangement joins TRBV27 to TRBJ2-5; 11 positions match TRBD1. The sample was peripheral blood mononuclear cells (PBMCs), taken at new diagnosis, from a patient treated with antithyroid drugs. This sequence originates from a middle-aged man with Graves disease. The CDR3 protein is CASRHARDRGQETQYF. The CDR3 DNA sequence: TGTGCCAGCAGGCACGCCCGGGACAGGGGGCAAGAGACCCAGTACTTC.